The text below deals with one TCR beta chain. The V gene end was trimmed by 3 bases and the J gene end by 1 base; junction bases not matched to a gene: 5. This CDR3 has 15 residues. Germline V lookup: CDR1 MNHNS, CDR2 SASEGT. This entry is derived from a study of blood T cells in healthy people across ages. For the second PCR, which ran for about 7 to 11 cycles, a sample-barcoded 5' primer and a J-beta primer mix were used. TCRdb recomputed calls from the 5' RACE reads with MiXCR, one row per CDR3 protein. The repertoire holds around 1,500,000 distinct CDR3 sequences, with approximately 40% as singletons. Whenever a sample was processed, at least 6 million PBMCs were isolated.

Sequencing input: blood. This rearrangement joins TRBV6-1 to TRBJ1-2; 7 bases agree with TRBD1. The receptor's source is a woman in her late teens or twenties in good health. For the CDR3, the DNA is TGTGCCAGCAGTGACTGGGACAGATTTAACTATGGCTACACCTTC. Residues: CASSDWDRFNYGYTF.